This is a list of T cell receptor beta chains from one sample in a study of identical twins' blood T cells. TCRdb used MiXCR to reprocess the 5' RACE reads, holding one entry per CDR3 protein. Here the sample spans a few hundred thousand distinct CDR3 sequences, 28% being singletons. Sequencing used PBMCs. The receptors were gathered from a woman between 18 and 50 years old in good health. Both conserved end residues are part of each CDR3. D genes are given only for firm matches. The size of a clone is reported for some rows only, either as once, few or many, or as a class for expanded clones.

d_call	j_call	v_call	clone_size	cdr3_length	cdr3_nt	cdr3_aa
NA	TRBJ1-3	TRBV29-1	NA	13	TGCAGCGTTTTTGACATGACTGGAAACACCATATATTTT	CSVFDMTGNTIYF
NA	TRBJ1-1	TRBV27	few	15	TGTGCCAGCAGTTTATCGATCCGGGGGGGGAGTGAAGCTTTCTTT	CASSLSIRGGSEAFF
TRBD1	TRBJ1-2	TRBV7-2	few	15	TGTGCCAGCAGCTTTCTTCAAGGGGGCACCGGGGGCTACACCTTC	CASSFLQGGTGGYTF
TRBD2	TRBJ2-1	TRBV20-1	few	14	TGCAGTGCTAGTCTAGCGGGAGCCCTAAATGAGCAGTTCTTC	CSASLAGALNEQFF
NA	TRBJ2-7	TRBV6-5	NA	16	TGTGCCAGCACTCCACAATGGGTGCGATCCCTTACGGAGCAGTACTTC	CASTPQWVRSLTEQYF
TRBD1	TRBJ1-2	TRBV2	few	12	TGTGCCAGCAGCCCCCAGGGGGCTGGCTACACCTTC	CASSPQGAGYTF
NA	TRBJ2-3	TRBV6-6	NA	14	TGTGCCAGCAGTTACCCGGGAGCCACAGATACGCAGTATTTT	CASSYPGATDTQYF
NA	TRBJ1-4	TRBV6-5	NA	11	TGTGCCCAGGGGCCGAATGAAAAACTGTTTTTT	CAQGPNEKLFF
NA	TRBJ1-2	TRBV11-2	few	19	TGTGCCAGCAGCTCCATCCGACATTCACAAAGACTCTTGAACTATGGCTACACCTTC	CASSSIRHSQRLLNYGYTF
NA	TRBJ1-5	TRBV20-1	few	16	TGCAGTGCAGCCGAGCCCGGGGCAGACCCCAATCAGCCCCAGCATTTT	CSAAEPGADPNQPQHF
NA	TRBJ1-1	TRBV20-1	few	10	TGCAGTGTTGGGCGAGATGAAGCTTTCTTT	CSVGRDEAFF
NA	TRBJ2-1	TRBV7-3	NA	15	TGTGCCAGCAGCCCCACCGGGGGAACATTAGATGAGCAGTTCTTC	CASSPTGGTLDEQFF
NA	TRBJ1-1	TRBV20-1	NA	12	TGCAGTGCTCACAGTGGGAACACTGAAGCTTTCTTT	CSAHSGNTEAFF
NA	TRBJ1-4	TRBV20-1	once	14	TGCAGTGCTAGGGCACCCGGGACGGATGAAAAACTGTTTTTT	CSARAPGTDEKLFF
TRBD2	TRBJ2-1	TRBV5-1	few	14	TGCGCCAGCAGTCAAATTCTGGGAGGGAATGAGCAGTTCTTC	CASSQILGGNEQFF
NA	TRBJ1-2	TRBV6-6	NA	12	TGTGCCAGCAAGGGGTCGGGTAGTGGCTACACCTTC	CASKGSGSGYTF
NA	TRBJ2-7	TRBV7-2	few	14	TGTGCCAGCAGCTCTAGGACAGTAGCCTACGAGCAGTACTTC	CASSSRTVAYEQYF
NA	TRBJ2-5	TRBV9	few	15	TGTGCCAGCAGCGCCCTTTCAGGGACTTGGGAGACCCAGTACTTC	CASSALSGTWETQYF
TRBD1	TRBJ2-7	TRBV2	many	12	TGTGCCAGCGGTGACAGGGGGGACGAGCAGTACTTC	CASGDRGDEQYF
NA	TRBJ2-7	TRBV6-2/TRBV6-3	NA	15	TGTGCCAGCAGCCTACCCGGGATCCAAACCTACGAGCAGTACTTC	CASSLPGIQTYEQYF
TRBD2	TRBJ2-1	TRBV20-1	few	17	TGCAGTGCTAGGCCACTAGCGGGGGCCCTGTCCTACAATGAGCAGTTCTTC	CSARPLAGALSYNEQFF
NA	TRBJ2-5	TRBV20-1	many	10	TGCAGTGCTCCATGGGAGACCCAGTACTTC	CSAPWETQYF
NA	TRBJ2-7	TRBV11-2	NA	13	TGTGCCAGCAGCCTGGAGGGGAACTACGAGCAGTACTTC	CASSLEGNYEQYF
NA	TRBJ1-1	TRBV7-9	NA	15	TGTGTCAGCAGCTTTACATCAGGGAGGGGCACTGAATCTTTCTTT	CVSSFTSGRGTESFF